This T cell receptor beta chain stems from a study of blood T cell repertoires in COVID-19 (TCRdb year 2020). For context, the study as a whole: Collaborator samples came from the United States, Italy and Spain and covered acute and convalescent phases of COVID-19. The repertoires were released in a freely available public database intended as a resource for research on the immune response to SARS-CoV-2. The samples were drawn from two sources: the first 160 participants of the ongoing ImmuneRACE study, and about 1,300 subjects contributed by 6 global collaborators. The sample metadata nearly always contained a de-identified subject ID, COVID-19 status, age in years and sex. Subjects who had been exposed to COVID-19, were actively infected with it, or had recovered from it provided the deeply sampled blood TCRbeta repertoires that made up the dataset. The material from the prospective study consisted of cDNA or gDNA derived from T cells, B-cell-depleted T cells, or PBMCs. Where HLA class I and class II types were available, the types were taken from metadata supplied by the sample provider, not from assay-based typing.

What the authors observed across the whole study: The quantity of clinical and demographic metadata differed by source and by participant and was supplied without curation.

TCRbeta CDR3 regions were amplified from genomic DNA by means of the immunoSEQ Assay, a bias-controlled multiplex PCR. The paper's data handling went like this. Nucleated cell counts per sample were estimated from amplification of reference gene primers within the assay. Sequence reads were collapsed and filtered to measure the absolute abundance of every unique TCRbeta CDR3 rearrangement. For each sample, productive Simpson clonality was calculated as the square root of Simpson's diversity index across productive rearrangements. Drawn from immuneACCESS, this table holds only the in-frame rearrangements with V and J called that TCRdb kept. Clones are partly lost; checked studies trace under half to an unresolved V gene and leave the rest unexplained. V and J calls and clone size are copied from that table; D and trimming were computed from the DNA. Across this sample there are 250,000 to 300,000 clones, with around 80% seen only once. The ten top clones hold 4.1% of the sample.

The CDR3 spans 16 residues, from the cysteine through the phenylalanine. This entry keeps only the CDR3 DNA: 48 bases, framed from base 1. The germline V gene encodes CDR1 LGHDT and CDR2 YNNKEL (reference sequence). Compared with germline, V lacks 5 bases and J lacks 9 bases; bases without a gene match: 11. In the prospective study, participants were about 18 to 100 years old, resided in about two dozen geographic areas of the United States, and were enrolled through a virtual design. In the prospective study, cohorts were assigned on the basis of participant-reported clinical history obtained from a screening survey and a study questionnaire. In the prospective study, whole blood, serum and a nasopharyngeal or oropharyngeal swab were collected from each participant by mobile phlebotomists. Over a roughly 2-month period, participants in the prospective study had the option of providing additional blood draws and questionnaires. Before DNA extraction, prospective study blood samples were shipped either frozen or at room temperature.

Notes on this clone: This receptor's antigen is unknown. Per-base quality was not reported, and no clone a single base away is much larger than it.

The sequence came from a man aged 25-40 years with acute COVID-19. The V gene is TRBV3-1 (or the pseudogene TRBV3-2) and the J gene is TRBJ2-1; TRBD2 matches 12 bases in the middle. Specimen: PBMCs or T cells enriched from blood (not recorded which). The DNA sequence is given as TGTGCCAGCAGCTCCCCCACTAGCGGGAGGTCTCGTGAGCAGTTCTTC. It is translated as CASSSPTSGRSREQFF.